This T cell receptor beta chain was retrieved from a study of T-cell memory formation after mild COVID-19. CDR3 length: 13 residues. V lost 6 bases to trimming and J lost 5 bases; unmatched junction nucleotides: 6. Germline-derived CDR1 and CDR2 are DFQATT and SNEGSKA (reference sequence). 5'RACE with constant-segment primers yielded barcoded, UMI-tagged TCR alpha and TCR beta cDNA libraries. TCRdb independently ran MiXCR on the 5' RACE reads; one entry per CDR3 protein. The sample lists approximately 300,000 distinct CDR3 sequences, around 8% occurring once. The chain joins TRBV20-1 to TRBJ2-3; TRBD2 matches at 9 bases. Sequences were obtained from PBMCs or a T cell subset sorted from them (not recorded which). The clonotype comes from a man between 18 and 35 years old who had mild COVID-19 (a few samples of this study predate the infection). Cell type and time point are not known. The CDR3, as DNA: TGCAGTGCCCTAAGCGGGGGGCAAGATACGCAGTATTTT. Protein: CSALSGGQDTQYF.